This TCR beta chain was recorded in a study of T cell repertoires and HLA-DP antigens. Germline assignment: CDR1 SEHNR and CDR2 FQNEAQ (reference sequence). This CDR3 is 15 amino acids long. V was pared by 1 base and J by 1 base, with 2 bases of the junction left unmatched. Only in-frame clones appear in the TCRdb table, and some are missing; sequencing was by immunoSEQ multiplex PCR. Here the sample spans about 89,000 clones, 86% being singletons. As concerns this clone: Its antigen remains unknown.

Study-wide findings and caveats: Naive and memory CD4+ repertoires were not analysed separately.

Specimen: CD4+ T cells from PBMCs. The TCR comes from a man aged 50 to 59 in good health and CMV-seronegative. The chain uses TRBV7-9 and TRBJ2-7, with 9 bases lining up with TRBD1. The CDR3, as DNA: TGTGCCAGCAGCTTAGTGGGGACAGGGTCCTACGAGCAGTACTTC. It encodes CASSLVGTGSYEQYF.